This TCR beta chain comes out of a study of cytomegalovirus exposure and HLA in healthy donors. Study-wide results and limits: Researchers reportedly found TCR beta sequences accurately predicted most subjects' HLA-A and HLA-B alleles. Later analysis identified around 15,000 TCR beta sequences associated with HLA alleles, using a false discovery rate threshold of 0.05. TCR beta chain V- and J-gene trimming was linked, in a later analysis, to a missense variant in DCLRE1C. Donors were assumed by presence/absence analyses to have roughly uniform sequencing depth.

Primers included in the PCR were 60 Vbeta and 13 Jbeta primers. The protocol was immunoSEQ multiplex PCR, while the TCRdb copy is restricted to in-frame clones and leaves out a portion. The repertoire holds some 110,000 clones, over 60% seen once, with 2.5% to 3% in the top ten. As regards this clone: The antigen is unknown.

This CDR3 has 14 amino acids. Looked up from germline, CDR1 is SGHRS and CDR2 is YFSETQ. The V end was cut by 2 bases, the J end by 3 bases, with 12 bases between. This chain joins TRBV5-1 and TRBJ2-7; tentatively, D is TRBD1 (5 bases). The source material was PBMCs. The origin of this receptor is a woman between 18 and 29 years old in good health and CMV-seropositive. CDR3 DNA sequence: TGCGCCAGCAGCTTTCAGGGTACGGGCTACGAGCAGTACTTC. It specifies CASSFQGTGYEQYF.